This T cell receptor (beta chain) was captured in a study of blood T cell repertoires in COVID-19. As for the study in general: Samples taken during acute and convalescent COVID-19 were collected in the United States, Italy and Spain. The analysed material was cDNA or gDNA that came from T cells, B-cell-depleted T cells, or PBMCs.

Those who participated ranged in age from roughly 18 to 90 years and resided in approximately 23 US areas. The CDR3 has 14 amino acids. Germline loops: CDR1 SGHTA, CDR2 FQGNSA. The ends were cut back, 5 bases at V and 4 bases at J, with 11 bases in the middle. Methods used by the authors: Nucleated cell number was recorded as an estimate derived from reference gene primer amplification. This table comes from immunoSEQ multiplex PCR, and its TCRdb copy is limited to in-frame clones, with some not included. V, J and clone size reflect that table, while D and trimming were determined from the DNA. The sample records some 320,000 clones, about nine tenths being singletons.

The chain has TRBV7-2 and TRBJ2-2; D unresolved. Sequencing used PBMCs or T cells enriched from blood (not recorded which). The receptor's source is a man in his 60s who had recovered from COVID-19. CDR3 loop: CASSLPPSTGELFF. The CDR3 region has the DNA TGTGCCAGCAGCCTGCCCCCGAGCACCGGGGAGCTGTTTTTT.